The entry that follows covers one T cell receptor (beta chain) sequence. The antigen this receptor binds is unknown. Qualities for individual bases were not recorded, and no much larger clone is one base off. For sequencing of the TCRbeta CDR3 region, genomic DNA was extracted from the sorted cells. TCRbeta CDR3 regions were sequenced using the immunoSEQ Assay. TCRdb took this table from immuneACCESS and kept in-frame rearrangements with V and J called. Such tables lack part of the clones; where checked against another copy, unresolved V genes explain under half of the gap, and the rest is unexplained. This sample comprises 70,000 to 100,000 clones, 85% to 90% of them detected only once. The ten largest make up around 7% of the sample. Its CDR3 holds 16 amino acids, cysteine through phenylalanine. Of the read, only the CDR3 DNA is kept; its 48 bases are in frame from base 1. From the germline V gene, CDR1 is SGHTS and CDR2 is YDEGEE. Cut back by 3 bases and 2 bases, the V and J ends lie 15 bases apart.

This sample is part of a study of OX40 agonist ivuxolimab in advanced cancers. In terms of the full investigation: The costimulatory receptor OX40 (CD134) was targeted by ivuxolimab, a fully human IgG2 agonistic monoclonal antibody. Intravenous ivuxolimab was administered to patients every 2 weeks at six dose levels: 0.01, 0.1, 0.3, 1.5, 3 and 10 mg/kg. Of the approximately 54 dose-escalation patients, hepatocellular carcinoma was present in roughly 19, melanoma in approximately 15, renal cell carcinoma in 9 and head and neck cancer in 9. The dose-escalation cohort was around 84% male with a mean age of 60 years, ranging from about 23 to 85. Patients were allowed to have had prior anti-PD-1, anti-PD-L1 or anti-CTLA-4 therapy, and approximately 37% of the dose-escalation patients had been treated with checkpoint inhibitors. Partial responses occurred in three dose-escalation patients: two with cutaneous melanoma and one with hepatocellular carcinoma. Peripheral TCRbeta sequencing was intended to test whether TCR sequence diversity was altered and clonal T-cell expansion was caused by ivuxolimab. The monotherapy dose-escalation portion (N of about 50 patients) of the phase I ivuxolimab trial is reported in the paper.

The trial excluded patients who had a history of autoimmune disease or who were on systemic immunosuppression. In every dose cohort, peripheral blood was drawn for TCR sequencing at baseline, cycle 4 day 1, and cycle 7 day 1. Samples came from an open-label, multicenter, first-in-human phase I dose-escalation trial of ivuxolimab. Adults with locally advanced or metastatic head and neck squamous cell, hepatocellular, melanoma or renal cell carcinoma were enrolled in the trial. Before TCR sequencing, CD4+ and CD8+ T cells were separately sorted from peripheral blood. On the study overall, not on this receptor specifically: Low levels of normalized T-cell clonal expansion were also seen in some nonresponding patients. On average, CD8+ T cells showed more expanded clones than CD4+ T cells after ivuxolimab. In partial responders in the 0.1-3.0 mg/kg groups, normalized peripheral clonal expansion was found to be among the lowest, especially among CD8+ T cells. The antigen specificity of the peripheral T cells that underwent clonal expansion was not determined. At doses of 0.1 to 3.0 mg/kg, clonal expansion of both CD4+ and CD8+ blood T cells was observed from baseline to week 6.

The V gene is TRBV5-8 and the J gene is TRBJ1-5; TRBD1 is a weak D gene call, 5 bases matching. Sequenced material: CD4+ or CD8+ T cells sorted from blood, taken in a trial of the OX40 agonist ivuxolimab. The receptor was derived from an adult with an advanced solid tumor such as melanoma, head and neck, liver or kidney cancer. The bases are TGTGCCAGCAGCTCAAAGTGGCGAGGGGGCAATCAGCCCCAGCATTTT. Its translation is CASSSKWRGGNQPQHF. Joined to the reference TRBV5-8 and TRBJ1-5 proteins, this CDR3 gives the full variable domain: EAGVTQSPTHLIKTRGQQATLRCSPISGHTSVYWYQQALGLGLQFLLWYDEGEERNRGNFPPRFSGRQFPNYSSELNVNALELEDSALYLCASSSKWRGGNQPQHFGDGTRLSIL.